Listed below are T cell receptor beta chains from one sample, sequenced in a study of T cell changes during pregnancy in multiple sclerosis. The table came from immunoSEQ multiplex PCR; TCRdb's copy has only in-frame clones and leaves some out. There are some 59,000 clones in the sample; 80% to 95% occur only once, and 5.5% to 7% lies in the top ten. Here the sequenced sample was peripheral blood, taken in the third trimester of pregnancy. The receptors were sampled from a female donor in good health, enrolled as a control in a pregnancy study. CDR3s include the opening cysteine and the closing phenylalanine or tryptophan. The D gene is left open where the match is weak. Size values are once, few and many counts, or a class for expanded clones, and some rows have none.

j_gene	v_gene	abundance	d_gene	CDR3nt	CDR3aa
TRBJ1-1	TRBV28	-	-	TGTGCCAGCAGCCGGGCCGCAGGGGAGTGGAGAAACACTGAAGCTTTCTTT	CASSRAAGEWRNTEAFF
TRBJ1-2	TRBV19	-	-	TGTGCCAGTAGTATAGGCTCAGAGGGCTATGGCTACACCTTC	CASSIGSEGYGYTF
TRBJ2-1	TRBV25-1	-	TRBD1	TGTGCCAGTAGGACAGGGGTCAGGGAGCAGTTCTTC	CASRTGVREQFF
TRBJ2-7	TRBV30	-	-	TGTGCCTGGAGTGGCCAGTCCGAGCAGTACTTC	CAWSGQSEQYF
TRBJ1-1	TRBV29-1	-	-	TGCAGCGTTGAAGCCCCAGGGGATAACACTGAAGCTTTCTTT	CSVEAPGDNTEAFF
TRBJ1-1	TRBV27	-	TRBD1	TGTGCCAGCAGCCCATGGGAGACAGGGCACACTGAAGCTTTCTTT	CASSPWETGHTEAFF
TRBJ1-5	TRBV30	few	TRBD1	TGTGCCTGGAGTGCGGGACAGGGGGGCAATCAGCCCCAGCATTTT	CAWSAGQGGNQPQHF
TRBJ2-3	TRBV18	-	-	TGTGCCAGCTCACCTCGAACGGGATCAAGCACAGATACGCAGTATTTT	CASSPRTGSSTDTQYF
TRBJ2-1	TRBV29-1	-	-	TGCAGCGTTGTGGGAGTTCGGACTAATCTCTACAATGAGCAGTTCTTC	CSVVGVRTNLYNEQFF
TRBJ1-1	TRBV6-1	-	-	TGTGCCAGCAGTGACGGGGTGAACACTGAAGCTTTCTTT	CASSDGVNTEAFF
TRBJ1-1	TRBV19	-	-	TGTGCCAGTAGTCGGAGTGGACAGTATGAAGCTTTCTTT	CASSRSGQYEAFF
TRBJ1-2	TRBV29-1	-	-	TGCAGCGTTGAAGATCGAGATGGTTACTATGGCTACACCTTC	CSVEDRDGYYGYTF
TRBJ1-1	TRBV7-6	-	TRBD1	TGTGCCAGCAGCTTAGGGACAGGACTGAACACTGAAGCTTTCTTT	CASSLGTGLNTEAFF
TRBJ1-1	TRBV27	-	-	TGTGCCAGCAGTCTCAGGATTGACATGAACACTGAAGCTTTCTTT	CASSLRIDMNTEAFF
TRBJ2-1	TRBV5-1	-	TRBD2	TGCGCCAGCAGCCCGGGACTAGCGGCCAGCTCCTACAATGAGCAGTTCTTC	CASSPGLAASSYNEQFF
TRBJ2-5	TRBV14	once	TRBD2	TGTGCCAGCAGCCTCCCGACTAGCGGGCAAGAGACCCAGTACTTC	CASSLPTSGQETQYF
TRBJ2-2	TRBV15	-	TRBD2	TGTGCCACCTCATTGGGGGAGGTAGCGGGAAAAGGGAACACCGGGGAGCTGTTTTTT	CATSLGEVAGKGNTGELFF
TRBJ2-3	TRBV18	once	TRBD2	TGTGCCAGCTCACCACCGGGGGGGATCACAGATACGCAGTATTTT	CASSPPGGITDTQYF
TRBJ2-3	TRBV19	-	TRBD1	TGTGCCAGTAGTATAAGGATTGCCCAGGGACAGTTCTTCACAGATACGCAGTATTTT	CASSIRIAQGQFFTDTQYF
TRBJ2-5	TRBV27	-	TRBD1	TGTGCCAGCAGTGGGACAGCAGGGACGCTAGAGACCCAGTACTTC	CASSGTAGTLETQYF
TRBJ1-4	TRBV15	-	-	TGTGCCACCAGCAGAGGACAGTTTAATGAAAAACTGTTTTTT	CATSRGQFNEKLFF
TRBJ2-2	TRBV11-2	-	TRBD2	TGTGCCAGCAGCAAACTAGCGGGGGGAAACACCGGGGAGCTGTTTTTT	CASSKLAGGNTGELFF
TRBJ2-1	TRBV15	-	TRBD2	TGTGCCACCAGCACCAAGACTAGCGGGAGGGATGAGCAGTTCTTC	CATSTKTSGRDEQFF
TRBJ2-7	TRBV6-5	-	-	TGTGCCAGCAGTTGGGGGGGGCCAAGGAACGAGCAGTACTTC	CASSWGGPRNEQYF
TRBJ1-2	TRBV30	-	TRBD1	TGTGCCTCCGGGACAGGGATGGAGGGCTACACCTTC	CASGTGMEGYTF